One and the same sample provided the 14 T cell receptor beta chains below, sequenced in a study of blood T cells in healthy people across ages. A sample-barcoded 5' primer and a J-beta primer mix were used in a second PCR of roughly 7 to 11 cycles. TCRdb reprocessed the 5' RACE reads with MiXCR, giving one entry per CDR3 protein. The sample records about 650,000 distinct CDR3 sequences, over 40% being singletons. Sequences were obtained from blood. The receptor source for this set is a woman aged 80 or over in good health.

The V call is TRBV5-1, the J call TRBJ2-2; 13 bases map to TRBD2. Germline V lookup: CDR1 SGHRS, CDR2 YFSETQ. There are 17 residues in the CDR3. V lost 1 base and J lost 6; bases outside the gene matches: 6. In DNA, the CDR3 is TGCGCCAGCAGCTTGACTAGCGGGAGGGCGCACGCCGGGGAGCTGTTTTTT. It specifies CASSLTSGRAHAGELFF.

This clonotype was recorded a few times. The chain couples TRBV12-3 or TRBV12-4 to TRBJ2-1; possible D gene TRBD2, 6 bases. V dropped 6 bases and J dropped 6 bases, with 9 bases sitting between them. The CDR3 loop spans 12 amino acids. Here the CDR3 reads CASSPGSNEQFF. The DNA for the CDR3 is TGTGCCAGCAGCCCCGGGAGCAATGAGCAGTTCTTC.

This clonotype was counted only a few times. This chain links TRBV7-9 with TRBJ2-1; D tentatively fits TRBD1 or TRBD2 (7 bases each). Trimming took off 2 bases at V and 13 bases at J, with 15 bases between the two ends. Germline V CDR1 and CDR2: SEHNR, FQNEAQ (reference sequence). The CDR3 contains 13 residues. The CDR3 DNA reads as TGTGCCAGCAGCTTATGGCAGGGGGGGATTCAGTTCTTC. This encodes CASSLWQGGIQFF.

Concerning this clonotype itself: Since a much larger clone is just one base distant, this may be a read error. The chain is built from TRBV18 and TRBJ2-1, with no clear D. V was clipped by 5 bases and J by 13 bases, with 12 bases between them. Germline lookup yields CDR1 KGHSH and CDR2 LQKENI. This CDR3 region has 11 residues. CDR3: CASSGKETQFF. In nucleotides, the CDR3 is TGTGCCAGCTCAGGCAAGGAGACCCAGTTCTTC.

This clonotype came up many times. V gene TRBV3-1 combines with J gene TRBJ2-7; D ambiguous. Germline CDR1 and CDR2: LGHDT and YNNKEL (reference sequence). V lost 0 bases and J lost 0, with 9 bases in between. This CDR3 comprises 15 residues. The CDR3 DNA is TGTGCCAGCAGCCAAGACAAGTGGGGCTCCTACGAGCAGTACTTC. It codes for CASSQDKWGSYEQYF.

The J gene is TRBJ2-3, the V gene TRBV7-2; D gene uncertain. V was cut by 2 bases and J by 1 base, with 10 bases left in between. Germline V lookup: CDR1 SGHTA, CDR2 FQGNSA. The CDR3 covers 15 residues. The DNA of the CDR3 is TGTGCCAGCAGCTTAAGTCCCACACGCACAGATACGCAGTATTTT. Its translation is CASSLSPTRTDTQYF.

This clonotype was counted once. The DNA for the CDR3 is TGTGCCAGCTCGCGAACAGGGTGGGGCACTGAAGCTTTCTTT. It translates to CASSRTGWGTEAFF. J is TRBJ1-1 and V is TRBV18, with D maybe TRBD1 (6 bases). Germline V gene lookup returns CDR1 KGHSH and CDR2 LQKENI. Between the trimmed V and J ends, which lost 6 bases and 4 bases, there was a span of 15 bases. This CDR3 contains 14 residues.

The chain combines TRBV15 with TRBJ2-5, with D maybe TRBD1 (7 bases). This CDR3 spans 15 amino acids. V was cut by 0 bases and J by 4 bases, with 12 bases left in between. Germline V gene data show CDR1 as LNHNV and CDR2 as YYDKDF (reference sequence). This chain's CDR3 is CATSRDIQGGETQYF. The CDR3 bases are TGTGCCACCAGCAGAGATATCCAGGGGGGAGAGACCCAGTACTTC.

This clonotype was picked up many times. The J gene is TRBJ2-7, the V gene TRBV15; D is ambiguous. The CDR3 runs 14 residues. V lost 1 base and J lost 0, with 7 bases in between. Germline loops: CDR1 LNHNV, CDR2 YYDKDF (reference sequence). CDR3 nucleotide sequence: TGTGCCACCAGCAGAGGAACAGACTCCTACGAGCAGTACTTC. It codes for CATSRGTDSYEQYF.

In DNA form, the CDR3 reads TGTGCCAGCAGCCGGGACAGGCTCAGAGGCTACACCTTC. Amino acids: CASSRDRLRGYTF. V is TRBV6-1 and J is TRBJ1-2; 8 positions agree with TRBD1. After removal of 6 bases from V and 8 bases from J, the junction contained 8 bases not matched to a gene. Germline lookup yields CDR1 MNHNS and CDR2 SASEGT. This CDR3 has 13 amino acids.

The rearrangement joins TRBV7-2 to TRBJ2-5, with 9 bases lining up with TRBD2. Trimming took 2 bases from V and 5 from J; bases not matched to a gene: 3. This CDR3 is built from 14 residues. CDR1 SGHTA and CDR2 FQGNSA come from the germline V gene. The CDR3 nucleotides are TGTGCCAGCAGCTTAAGCGGGAGGTTGGAGACCCAGTACTTC. Residues: CASSLSGRLETQYF.

This clonotype was observed at least ten times. One junction end does not reproduce the germline sequence, and a read error may be involved. V usage is TRBV20-1 and J usage is TRBJ1-2; D is unresolved. CDR3 length: 13 amino acids. Looked up from germline, CDR1 is DFQATT and CDR2 is SNEGSKA (reference sequence). The DNA of the CDR3 is TGCAGTGCCAGAGCGGGCTATGACTATGGCTACACCTTC. This sequence encodes CSARAGYDYGYTF.

The table lists this clonotype with many counts. This chain links TRBV5-1 with TRBJ2-7, with 9 bases matching TRBD2. CDR3 length equals 13 residues. CDR1 and CDR2 from the germline V gene are SGHRS and YFSETQ. The trim removed 8 bases at V and 1 base at J, leaving 4 bases unmatched. The CDR3 nucleotides read TGCGCCAGTGCTAGCGGGGCATCCTACGAGCAGTACTTC. Its protein is CASASGASYEQYF.

The chain uses TRBV5-6 and TRBJ2-1; D is possibly TRBD1 or TRBD2 (5 bases each). With the DNA end fitting TRBJ2-7 better, the J assignment may be wrong. This CDR3 has 16 amino acids. Germline lookup yields CDR1 SGHDT and CDR2 YYEEEE. The CDR3 DNA sequence: TGTGCCAGCAGCTGGCAATTCCGGGACGGACCTTACGAGCAGTACTTC. It is translated as CASSWQFRDGPYEQYF.